The entry below gives a single T cell receptor beta chain sequence along with its context. 13 Jbeta primers and 60 Vbeta primers were used for the PCR. Here immunoSEQ multiplex PCR was the method, and the copy in TCRdb shows in-frame clones only, minus some. Of 70,000 to 95,000 clones detected, about three fifths appear once; the ten largest clones hold 4.5% to 5.5%. These data are taken from a study of cytomegalovirus exposure and HLA in healthy donors. The CDR3 is made up of 13 amino acids. Germline CDR1 reads MRHNA; CDR2 reads SNTAGT. V lost 3 bases to trimming and J lost 0 bases, with 5 bases between them.

The sequenced sample was PBMCs. This chain joins TRBV6-4 and TRBJ1-1; D is ambiguous. The receptor comes from a woman between 25 and 40 years old in good health and CMV-seropositive. The CDR3 sequence is CASSEQVNTEAFF. The CDR3 DNA is TGTGCCAGCAGTGAGCAGGTGAACACTGAAGCTTTCTTT.